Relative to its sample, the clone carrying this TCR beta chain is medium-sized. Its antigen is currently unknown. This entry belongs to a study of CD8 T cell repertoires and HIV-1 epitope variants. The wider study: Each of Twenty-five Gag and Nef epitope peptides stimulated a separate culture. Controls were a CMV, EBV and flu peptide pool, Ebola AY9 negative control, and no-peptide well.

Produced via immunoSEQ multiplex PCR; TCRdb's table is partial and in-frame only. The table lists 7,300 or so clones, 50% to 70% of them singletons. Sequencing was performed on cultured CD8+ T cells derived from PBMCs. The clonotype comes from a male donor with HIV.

CDR3 coding DNA: TGTGCCAGCAGCTTTTCTAGCGGGGGGCAAGAGACCCAGTACTTC. It encodes CASSFSSGGQETQYF. The rearrangement links TRBV5-5 to TRBJ2-5, with TRBD2 matching over 11 bases. The junction had 2 bases not matched to a gene; V was cut back by 2 bases and J by 2 bases. Germline-derived CDR1 and CDR2 are SGHKS and YYEKEE (reference sequence). The CDR3 is made up of 15 amino acids. The full variable domain, completed using reference TRBV5-5 and TRBJ2-5, is DAGVTQSPTHLIKTRGQQVTLRCSPISGHKSVSWYQQVLGQGPQFIFQYYEKEERGRGNFPDRFSARQFPNYSSELNVNALLLGDSALYLCASSFSSGGQETQYFGPGTRLLVL.